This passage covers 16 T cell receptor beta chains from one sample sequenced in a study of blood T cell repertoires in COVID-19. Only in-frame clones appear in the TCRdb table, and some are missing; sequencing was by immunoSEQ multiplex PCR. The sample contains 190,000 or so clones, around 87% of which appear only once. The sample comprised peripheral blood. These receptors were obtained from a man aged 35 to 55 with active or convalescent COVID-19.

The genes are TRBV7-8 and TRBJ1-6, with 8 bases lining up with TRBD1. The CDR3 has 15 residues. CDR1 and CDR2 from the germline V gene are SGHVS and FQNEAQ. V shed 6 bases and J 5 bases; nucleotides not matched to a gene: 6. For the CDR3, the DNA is TGTGCCAGCAGGAGGACAGGGAGGGATAATTCACCCCTCCACTTT. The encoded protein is CASRRTGRDNSPLHF.

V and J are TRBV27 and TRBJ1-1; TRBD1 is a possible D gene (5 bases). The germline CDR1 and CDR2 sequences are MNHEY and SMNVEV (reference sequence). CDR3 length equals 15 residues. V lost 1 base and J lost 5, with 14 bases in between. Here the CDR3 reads CASSLFPGLKTEAFF. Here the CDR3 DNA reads TGTGCCAGCAGTTTATTTCCAGGGTTAAAGACTGAAGCTTTCTTT.

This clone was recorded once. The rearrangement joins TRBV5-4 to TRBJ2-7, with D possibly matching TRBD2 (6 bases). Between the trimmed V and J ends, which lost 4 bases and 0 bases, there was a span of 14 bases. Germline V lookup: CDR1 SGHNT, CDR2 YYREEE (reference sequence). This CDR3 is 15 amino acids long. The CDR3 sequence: CASSPISGSSYEQYF. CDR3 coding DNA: TGTGCCAGCAGCCCAATTAGCGGAAGCTCCTACGAGCAGTACTTC. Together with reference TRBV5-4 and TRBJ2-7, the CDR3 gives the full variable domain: ETGVTQSPTHLIKTRGQQVTLRCSSQSGHNTVSWYQQALGQGPQFIFQYYREEENGRGNFPPRFSGLQFPNYSSELNVNALELDDSALYLCASSPISGSSYEQYFGPGTRLTVT.

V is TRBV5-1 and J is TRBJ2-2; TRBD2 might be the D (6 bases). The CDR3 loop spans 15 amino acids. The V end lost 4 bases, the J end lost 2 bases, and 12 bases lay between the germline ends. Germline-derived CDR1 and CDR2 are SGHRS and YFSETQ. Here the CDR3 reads CASSVAGTNTGELFF. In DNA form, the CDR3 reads TGCGCCAGCAGCGTAGCAGGGACTAACACCGGGGAGCTGTTTTTT.

CDR3 region: CASSLGLGGEAFF. The CDR3 nucleotides are TGTGCCAGCAGCTTGGGGCTTGGGGGGGAAGCTTTCTTT. J is TRBJ1-1 and V is TRBV5-6; D perhaps matches TRBD1 (5 bases). The length of the CDR3 is 13 residues. Between the trimmed V and J ends, which lost 0 bases and 8 bases, there was a span of 11 bases. Germline V gene lookup returns CDR1 SGHDT and CDR2 YYEEEE.

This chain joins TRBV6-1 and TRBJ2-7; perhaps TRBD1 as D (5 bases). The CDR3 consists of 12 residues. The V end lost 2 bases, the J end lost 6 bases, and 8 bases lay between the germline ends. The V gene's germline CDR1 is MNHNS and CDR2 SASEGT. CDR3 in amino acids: CASSEFGAEQYF. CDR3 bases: TGTGCCAGCAGTGAATTTGGGGCCGAGCAGTACTTC.

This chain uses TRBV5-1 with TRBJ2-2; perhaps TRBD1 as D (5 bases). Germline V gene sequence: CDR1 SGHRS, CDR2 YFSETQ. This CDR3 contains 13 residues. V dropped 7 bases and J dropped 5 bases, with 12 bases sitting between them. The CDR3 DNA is TGCGCCAGCGGACAAGGGGTAACCGGGGAGCTGTTTTTT. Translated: CASGQGVTGELFF. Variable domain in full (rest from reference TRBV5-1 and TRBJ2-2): KAGVTQTPRYLIKTRGQQVTLSCSPISGHRSVSWYQQTPGQGLQFLFEYFSETQRNKGNFPGRFSGRQFSNSRSEMNVSTLELGDSALYLCASGQGVTGELFFGEGSRLTVL.

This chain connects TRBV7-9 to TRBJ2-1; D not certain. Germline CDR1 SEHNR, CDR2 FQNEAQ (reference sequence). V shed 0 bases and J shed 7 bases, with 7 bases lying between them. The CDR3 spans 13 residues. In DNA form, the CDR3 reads TGTGCCAGCAGCTTAGCGAGCGATAATGAGCAGTTCTTC. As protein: CASSLASDNEQFF.

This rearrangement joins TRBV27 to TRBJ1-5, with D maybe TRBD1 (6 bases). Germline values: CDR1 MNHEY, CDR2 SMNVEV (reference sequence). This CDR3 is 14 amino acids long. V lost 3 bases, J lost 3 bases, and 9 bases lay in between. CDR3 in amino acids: CASSFMGANQPQHF. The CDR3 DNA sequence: TGTGCCAGCAGTTTCATGGGGGCCAATCAGCCCCAGCATTTT.

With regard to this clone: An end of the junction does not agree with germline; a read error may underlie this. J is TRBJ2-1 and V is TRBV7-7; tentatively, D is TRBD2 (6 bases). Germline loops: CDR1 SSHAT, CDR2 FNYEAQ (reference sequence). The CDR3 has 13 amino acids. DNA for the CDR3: TGTGCTAGCAGCTTGGGGGGAGGAGATGAGCAGTTCTTC. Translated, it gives CASSLGGGDEQFF.

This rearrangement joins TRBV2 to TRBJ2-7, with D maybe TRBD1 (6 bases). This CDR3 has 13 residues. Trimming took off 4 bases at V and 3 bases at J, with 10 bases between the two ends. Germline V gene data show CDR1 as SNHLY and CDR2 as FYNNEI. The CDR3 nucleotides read TGTGCCAGCAGTGCACTGGACAGCTACGAGCAGTACTTC. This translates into CASSALDSYEQYF.

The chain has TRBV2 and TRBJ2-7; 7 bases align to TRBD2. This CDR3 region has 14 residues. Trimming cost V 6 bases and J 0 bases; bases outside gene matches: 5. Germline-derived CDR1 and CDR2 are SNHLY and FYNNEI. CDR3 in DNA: TGTGCCAGCAGAGCGGGACCCAGCTCCTACGAGCAGTACTTC. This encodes CASRAGPSSYEQYF.

CDR3 protein: CASSLIGQYTEAFF. Here the CDR3 DNA reads TGCGCCAGCAGCTTGATTGGACAGTACACTGAAGCTTTCTTT. The chain couples TRBV5-1 to TRBJ1-1; D perhaps matches TRBD1 (6 bases). The CDR3 contains 14 residues. Germline CDR1 SGHRS, CDR2 YFSETQ. Trimming cost V 1 base and J 3 bases, with 10 bases left between them.

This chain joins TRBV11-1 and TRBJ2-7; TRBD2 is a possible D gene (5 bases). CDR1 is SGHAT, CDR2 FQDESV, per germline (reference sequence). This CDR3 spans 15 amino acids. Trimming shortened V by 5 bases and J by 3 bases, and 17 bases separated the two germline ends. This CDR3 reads CASSNREAIVYEQYF. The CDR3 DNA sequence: TGTGCCAGCAGCAACCGGGAAGCCATCGTCTACGAGCAGTACTTC.

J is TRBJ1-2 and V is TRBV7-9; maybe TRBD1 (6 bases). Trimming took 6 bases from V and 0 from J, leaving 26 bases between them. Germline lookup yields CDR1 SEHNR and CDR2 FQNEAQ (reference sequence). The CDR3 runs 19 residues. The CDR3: CASSYSGFVRTDTNYGYTF. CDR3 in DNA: TGTGCCAGCAGTTATTCCGGGTTCGTTAGGACAGATACTAACTATGGCTACACCTTC.

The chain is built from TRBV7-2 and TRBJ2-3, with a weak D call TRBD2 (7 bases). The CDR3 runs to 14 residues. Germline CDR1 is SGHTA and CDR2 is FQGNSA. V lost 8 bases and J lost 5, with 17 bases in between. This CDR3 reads CASRGAGVRDTQYF. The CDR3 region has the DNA TGTGCCAGCCGGGGGGCGGGGGTGAGAGATACGCAGTATTTT. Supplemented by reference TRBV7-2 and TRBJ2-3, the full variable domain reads GAGVSQSPSNKVTEKGKDVELRCDPISGHTALYWYRQSLGQGLEFLIYFQGNSAPDKSGLPSDRFSAERTGGSVSTLTIQRTQQEDSAVYLCASRGAGVRDTQYFGPGTRLTVL.